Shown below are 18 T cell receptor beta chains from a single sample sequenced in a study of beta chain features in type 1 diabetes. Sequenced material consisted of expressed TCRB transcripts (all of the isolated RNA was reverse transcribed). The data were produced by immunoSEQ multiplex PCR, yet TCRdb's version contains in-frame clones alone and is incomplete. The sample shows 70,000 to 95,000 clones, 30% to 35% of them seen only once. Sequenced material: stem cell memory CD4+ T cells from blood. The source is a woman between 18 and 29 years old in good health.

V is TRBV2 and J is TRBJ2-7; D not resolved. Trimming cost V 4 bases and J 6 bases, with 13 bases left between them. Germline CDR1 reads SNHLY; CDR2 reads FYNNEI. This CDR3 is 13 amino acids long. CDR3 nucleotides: TGTGCCAGCAGTGCCATCCCCCTCGGCGAGCAGTACTTC. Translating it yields CASSAIPLGEQYF.

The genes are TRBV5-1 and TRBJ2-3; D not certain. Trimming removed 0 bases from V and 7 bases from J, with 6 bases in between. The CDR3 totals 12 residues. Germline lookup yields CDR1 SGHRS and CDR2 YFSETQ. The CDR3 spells CASSLDEYTQYF. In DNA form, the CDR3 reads TGCGCCAGCAGCTTGGACGAGTATACGCAGTATTTT.

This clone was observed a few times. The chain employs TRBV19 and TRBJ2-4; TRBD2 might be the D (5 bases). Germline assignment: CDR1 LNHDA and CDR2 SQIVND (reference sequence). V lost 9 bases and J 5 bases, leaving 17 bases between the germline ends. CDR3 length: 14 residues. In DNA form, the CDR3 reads TGTGCCAGCGGAAATCGGGGTAATCAAAACATTCAGTACTTC. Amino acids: CASGNRGNQNIQYF.

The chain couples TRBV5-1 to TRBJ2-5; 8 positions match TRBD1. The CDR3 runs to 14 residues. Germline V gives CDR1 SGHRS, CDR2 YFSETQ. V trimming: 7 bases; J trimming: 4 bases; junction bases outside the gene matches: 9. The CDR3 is CASSTGTGGETQYF. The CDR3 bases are TGCGCCAGCTCGACAGGGACAGGCGGAGAGACCCAGTACTTC. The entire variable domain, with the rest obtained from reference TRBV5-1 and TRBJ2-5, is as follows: KAGVTQTPRYLIKTRGQQVTLSCSPISGHRSVSWYQQTPGQGLQFLFEYFSETQRNKGNFPGRFSGRQFSNSRSEMNVSTLELGDSALYLCASSTGTGGETQYFGPGTRLLVL.

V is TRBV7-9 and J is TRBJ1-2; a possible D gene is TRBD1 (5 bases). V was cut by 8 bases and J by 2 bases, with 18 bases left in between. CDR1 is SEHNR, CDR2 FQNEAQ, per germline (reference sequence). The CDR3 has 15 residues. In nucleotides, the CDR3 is TGTGCCAGCGGGGCCGCCTTAGGAGAAAACTATGGCTACACCTTC. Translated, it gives CASGAALGENYGYTF. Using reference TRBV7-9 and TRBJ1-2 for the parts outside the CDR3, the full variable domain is DTGVSQNPRHKITKRGQNVTFRCDPISEHNRLYWYRQTLGQGPEFLTYFQNEAQLEKSRLLSDRFSAERPKGSFSTLEIQRTEQGDSAMYLCASGAALGENYGYTFGSGTRLTVV.

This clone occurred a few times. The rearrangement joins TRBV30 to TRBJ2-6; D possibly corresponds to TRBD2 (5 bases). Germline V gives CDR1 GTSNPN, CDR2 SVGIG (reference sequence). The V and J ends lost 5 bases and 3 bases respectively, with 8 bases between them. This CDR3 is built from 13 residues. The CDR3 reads CAWGRGGANVLTF. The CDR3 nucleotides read TGTGCCTGGGGCCGGGGTGGGGCCAACGTCCTGACTTTC.

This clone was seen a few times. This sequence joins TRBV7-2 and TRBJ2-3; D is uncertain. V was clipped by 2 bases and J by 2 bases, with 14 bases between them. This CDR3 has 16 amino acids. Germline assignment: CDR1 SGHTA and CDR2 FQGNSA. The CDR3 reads CASSLNGGANTDTQYF. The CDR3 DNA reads TGTGCCAGCAGCTTAAATGGCGGCGCTAACACAGATACGCAGTATTTT.

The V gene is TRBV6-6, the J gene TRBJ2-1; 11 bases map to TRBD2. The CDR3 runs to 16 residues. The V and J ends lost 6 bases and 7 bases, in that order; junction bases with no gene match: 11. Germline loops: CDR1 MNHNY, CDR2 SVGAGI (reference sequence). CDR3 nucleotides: TGTGCCAGCAGAGGCTATTCTAGCGGGAGGACGAATGAGCAGTTCTTC. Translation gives CASRGYSSGRTNEQFF.

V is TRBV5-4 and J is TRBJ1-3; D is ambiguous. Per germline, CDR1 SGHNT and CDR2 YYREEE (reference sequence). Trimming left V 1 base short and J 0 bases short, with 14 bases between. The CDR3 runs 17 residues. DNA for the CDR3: TGTGCCAGCAGCTTGACCTCCAGCGAGAGCTCTGGAAACACCATATATTTT. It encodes CASSLTSSESSGNTIYF. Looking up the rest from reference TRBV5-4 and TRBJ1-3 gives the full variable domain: ETGVTQSPTHLIKTRGQQVTLRCSSQSGHNTVSWYQQALGQGPQFIFQYYREEENGRGNFPPRFSGLQFPNYSSELNVNALELDDSALYLCASSLTSSESSGNTIYFGEGSWLTVV.

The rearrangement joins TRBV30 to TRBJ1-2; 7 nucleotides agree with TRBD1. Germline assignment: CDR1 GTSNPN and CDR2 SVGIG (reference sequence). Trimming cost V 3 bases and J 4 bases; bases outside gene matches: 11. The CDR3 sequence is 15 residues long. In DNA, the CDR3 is TGTGCCTGGAGGCCGGGACAGAGGACCGGCTATGGCTACACCTTC. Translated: CAWRPGQRTGYGYTF.

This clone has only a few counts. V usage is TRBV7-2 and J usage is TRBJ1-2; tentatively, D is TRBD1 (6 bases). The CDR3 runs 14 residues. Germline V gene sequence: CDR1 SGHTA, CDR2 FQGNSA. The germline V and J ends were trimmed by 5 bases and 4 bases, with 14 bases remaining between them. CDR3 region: CASSTGGGGYGYTF. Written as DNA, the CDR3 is TGTGCCAGCAGCACCGGGGGGGGCGGCTATGGCTACACCTTC.

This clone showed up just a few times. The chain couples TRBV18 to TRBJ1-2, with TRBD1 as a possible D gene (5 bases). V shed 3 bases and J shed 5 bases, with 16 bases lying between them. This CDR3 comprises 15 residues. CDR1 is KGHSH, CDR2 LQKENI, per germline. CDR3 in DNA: TGTGCCAGCTCACCCGGACACTCGACCCTTTATGGCTACACCTTC. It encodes CASSPGHSTLYGYTF.

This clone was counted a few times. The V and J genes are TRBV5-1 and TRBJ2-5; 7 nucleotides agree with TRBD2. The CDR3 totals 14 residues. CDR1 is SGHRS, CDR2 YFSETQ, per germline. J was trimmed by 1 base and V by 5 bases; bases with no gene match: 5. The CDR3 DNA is TGCGCCAGCAGACCTCCTAGCGGCCAAGAGACCCAGTACTTC. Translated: CASRPPSGQETQYF.

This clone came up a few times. In nucleotides, the CDR3 is TGTGCCAGCTCACCACCGAACTTGCCCTATGGCTACACCTTC. Translation: CASSPPNLPYGYTF. The rearrangement uses TRBV18 and TRBJ1-2; no clear D gene. The germline gives CDR1 KGHSH, CDR2 LQKENI. V lost 0 bases and J 4 bases, leaving 9 bases between the germline ends. The CDR3 is 14 residues long.

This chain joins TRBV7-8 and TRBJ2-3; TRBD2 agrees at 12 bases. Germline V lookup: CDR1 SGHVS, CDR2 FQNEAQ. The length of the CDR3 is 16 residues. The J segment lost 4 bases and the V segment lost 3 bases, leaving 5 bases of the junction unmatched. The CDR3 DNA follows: TGTGCCAGCAGCTTGTTGACTAGCGGGAGTGCAGATACGCAGTATTTT. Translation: CASSLLTSGSADTQYF.

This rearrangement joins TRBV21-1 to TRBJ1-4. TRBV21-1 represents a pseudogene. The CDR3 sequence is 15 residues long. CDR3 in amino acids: CASSKCRGSNEKLFF. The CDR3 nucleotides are TGTGCCAGCAGCAAGTGTCGGGGTAGCAATGAAAAACTGTTTTTT.

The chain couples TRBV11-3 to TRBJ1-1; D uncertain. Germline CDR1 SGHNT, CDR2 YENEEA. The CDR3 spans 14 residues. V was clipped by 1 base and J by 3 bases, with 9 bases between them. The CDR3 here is CASSLGRTDTEAFF. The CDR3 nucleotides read TGTGCCAGCAGCTTAGGGCGCACAGACACTGAAGCTTTCTTT.

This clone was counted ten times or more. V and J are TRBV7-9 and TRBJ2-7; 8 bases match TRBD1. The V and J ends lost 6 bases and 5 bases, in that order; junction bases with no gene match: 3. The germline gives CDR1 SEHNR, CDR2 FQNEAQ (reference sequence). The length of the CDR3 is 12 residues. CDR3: CASSLTGDEQYF. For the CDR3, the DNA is TGTGCCAGCAGTTTGACAGGGGACGAGCAGTACTTC. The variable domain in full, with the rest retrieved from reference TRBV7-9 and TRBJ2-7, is DTGVSQNPRHKITKRGQNVTFRCDPISEHNRLYWYRQTLGQGPEFLTYFQNEAQLEKSRLLSDRFSAERPKGSFSTLEIQRTEQGDSAMYLCASSLTGDEQYFGPGTRLTVT.